The 29 T cell receptor beta chains in this list originate from one sample, sequenced in a study of shared clonotypes between healthy human individuals. Here immunoSEQ multiplex PCR was the method, and the copy in TCRdb shows in-frame clones only, minus some. Of over 2 million clones listed, 92% are singletons. The sample was naive CD4+ T cells from PBMCs. Subset given: CD45RA+ positively selected. Receptors originate from a man between 18 and 29 years old in good health. Some clones in this sample may be carry-over from other donors' samples.

The chain links TRBV27 to TRBJ2-7; 7 bases are a match to TRBD2. The CDR3 totals 14 residues. J was trimmed by 7 bases and V by 7 bases; bases with no gene match: 13. CDR1 is MNHEY and CDR2 is SMNVEV in the germline V gene (reference sequence). The CDR3 spells CASTIRGGTGEQYF. The CDR3 DNA sequence: TGTGCCAGCACCATTCGCGGGGGTACGGGGGAGCAGTACTTC.

This chain links TRBV4-3 with TRBJ2-6, with TRBD1 identical over 9 bases. This CDR3 has 18 residues. Per germline, CDR1 LGHNA and CDR2 YSLEER. The ends lost 0 bases at V and 4 bases at J; junction bases unmatched: 7. In DNA form, the CDR3 reads TGCGCCAGCAGCCAAGAGAAACAGGGGGCGACCGGGGCCAACGTCCTGACTTTC. Translated, it gives CASSQEKQGATGANVLTF.

The CDR3 region has the DNA TGTGCCAGCAGCTTCCCCTCGTTGAGCGGAACCCAGTACTTC. Amino acids: CASSFPSLSGTQYF. The genes are TRBV5-4 and TRBJ2-5; the D gene is possibly TRBD2 (5 bases). The CDR3 spans 14 residues. Trimming shortened V by 2 bases and J by 8 bases, and 16 bases separated the two germline ends. The germline V gene has CDR1 SGHNT and CDR2 YYREEE (reference sequence).

This clone was detected once. The chain joins TRBV5-1 to TRBJ1-2; D is perhaps TRBD1 (6 bases). The germline gives CDR1 SGHRS, CDR2 YFSETQ. The germline V and J ends were trimmed by 6 bases and 4 bases, with 13 bases remaining between them. The CDR3 is made up of 13 amino acids. The CDR3 reads CASTLQGGYGYTF. The CDR3, as DNA: TGCGCCAGCACCCTACAGGGTGGCTATGGCTACACCTTC.

The chain employs TRBV2 and TRBJ2-3, with 7 positions matching TRBD2. There are 13 residues in the CDR3. Unmatched junction bases numbered 3, after V lost 7 bases and J lost 2 bases. Looked up from germline, CDR1 is SNHLY and CDR2 is FYNNEI. This CDR3 is CASKLAYTDTQYF. In DNA form, the CDR3 reads TGTGCCAGCAAACTAGCGTACACAGATACGCAGTATTTT.

This clone came up once. V is TRBV7-2 and J is TRBJ2-1, with 8 bases fitting TRBD2. V was pared by 5 bases and J by 0 bases, with 9 bases of the junction left unmatched. Per the germline V gene, CDR1 is SGHTA and CDR2 is FQGNSA. The CDR3 runs to 17 residues. The CDR3 loop is CASSKRTSLSSYNEQFF. CDR3 nucleotides: TGTGCCAGCAGCAAAAGGACTAGCCTGAGCTCCTACAATGAGCAGTTCTTC.

Notes on this clone: Other nucleotide sequences from this sample produce the same CDR3. This sequence joins TRBV12-5 and TRBJ1-1, with D unresolved. The CDR3 is 12 residues long. Trimming removed 5 bases from V and 2 bases from J, with 6 bases in between. The germline gives CDR1 LGHNT, CDR2 FRNRAP. This chain's CDR3 is CASGLENTEAFF. The DNA of the CDR3 is TGTGCTAGTGGTCTCGAAAACACTGAAGCTTTCTTT.

The chain couples TRBV5-1 to TRBJ2-3; D not certain. Trimming cost V 5 bases and J 4 bases, with 11 bases left between them. This CDR3 contains 13 residues. Germline V gives CDR1 SGHRS, CDR2 YFSETQ. CDR3 in DNA: TGCGCCAGCAGGGGCCCCGACTCAGATACGCAGTATTTT. Its translation is CASRGPDSDTQYF. The variable domain in full, with the rest retrieved from reference TRBV5-1 and TRBJ2-3, is KAGVTQTPRYLIKTRGQQVTLSCSPISGHRSVSWYQQTPGQGLQFLFEYFSETQRNKGNFPGRFSGRQFSNSRSEMNVSTLELGDSALYLCASRGPDSDTQYFGPGTRLTVL.

The chain employs TRBV18 and TRBJ2-5; the D is unclear. This CDR3 region has 10 residues. Trimming left V 5 bases short and J 3 bases short, with 1 base between. Germline lookup yields CDR1 KGHSH and CDR2 LQKENI. In DNA form, the CDR3 reads TGTGCCAGCTCAGAAGAGACCCAGTACTTC. It translates to CASSEETQYF. The full variable domain, in which reference TRBV18 and TRBJ2-5 provide the parts outside the CDR3, is NAGVMQNPRHLVRRRGQEARLRCSPMKGHSHVYWYRQLPEEGLKFMVYLQKENIIDESGMPKERFSAEFPKEGPSILRIQQVVRGDSAAYFCASSEETQYFGPGTRLLVL.

The rearrangement joins TRBV5-4 to TRBJ2-1, with a possible D match to TRBD2 (5 bases). Germline CDR1 reads SGHNT; CDR2 reads YYREEE (reference sequence). V shed 0 bases and J shed 4 bases, with 8 bases lying between them. This CDR3 is built from 14 residues. CDR3 residues: CASSLGRTYNEQFF. DNA for the CDR3: TGTGCCAGCAGCTTGGGACGGACTTACAATGAGCAGTTCTTC.

V is TRBV11-2 and J is TRBJ2-5; 7 bases fit TRBD2. V was pared by 3 bases and J by 1 base, with 11 bases of the junction left unmatched. Per germline, CDR1 SGHAT and CDR2 FQNNGV. The CDR3 sequence is 17 residues long. This CDR3 reads CASSFGSASGIQETQYF. The CDR3 nucleotides are TGTGCCAGCAGCTTTGGATCGGCTAGCGGAATCCAAGAGACCCAGTACTTC.

This clone was counted a few times. The genes are TRBV28 and TRBJ1-5, with 7 bases matching TRBD1. Per germline, CDR1 MDHEN and CDR2 SYDVKM. V lost 2 bases, J lost 5 bases, and 6 bases stayed unmatched. CDR3 length: 15 amino acids. The CDR3 reads CASSLGGTAYQPQHF. CDR3 sequence (DNA): TGTGCCAGCAGTTTAGGCGGGACAGCCTATCAGCCCCAGCATTTT.

The chain uses TRBV9 and TRBJ1-2; D may be TRBD1 (6 bases). CDR1 is SGDLS, CDR2 YYNGEE, per germline. There are 17 residues in the CDR3. Trimming pared 3 bases from V and 4 bases from J, leaving 22 bases between. The DNA of the CDR3 is TGTGCCAGCAGCGAGGGACACCACCCCCACAGAAGCTATGGCTACACCTTC. Protein: CASSEGHHPHRSYGYTF. Using reference TRBV9 and TRBJ1-2 for the parts outside the CDR3, the full variable domain is DSGVTQTPKHLITATGQRVTLRCSPRSGDLSVYWYQQSLDQGLQFLIQYYNGEERAKGNILERFSAQQFPDLHSELNLSSLELGDSALYFCASSEGHHPHRSYGYTFGSGTRLTVV.

The CDR3 DNA sequence: TGCGCCAGCAGCCCGCTTCTCGGGGTAATAGCCAAAAACATTCAGTACTTC. The encoded protein is CASSPLLGVIAKNIQYF. V gene TRBV4-1 combines with J gene TRBJ2-4, with D possibly TRBD2 on 5 matching bases. The CDR3 is 17 residues long. The V and J ends lost 4 bases and 0 bases respectively, with 16 bases between them. Germline assignment: CDR1 MGHRA and CDR2 YSYEKL.

The V call is TRBV7-2, the J call TRBJ2-7, with D perhaps matching TRBD2 (5 bases). Trimming took 4 bases from V and 6 from J, leaving 16 bases between them. This CDR3 region has 14 residues. Germline V gives CDR1 SGHTA, CDR2 FQGNSA. This chain's CDR3 is CASSSGIALPEQYF. The CDR3 region has the DNA TGTGCCAGCAGCTCGGGAATCGCTTTACCCGAGCAGTACTTC.

The chain joins TRBV19 to TRBJ1-5, with a weak D call TRBD1 (5 bases). The CDR3 contains 15 residues. V was cut by 2 bases and J by 1 base, with 9 bases left in between. CDR1 LNHDA and CDR2 SQIVND come from the germline V gene (reference sequence). The CDR3 coding sequence is TGTGCCAGTAGTATATTGGGACGGAGCAATCAGCCCCAGCATTTT. As protein: CASSILGRSNQPQHF.

The chain recombines TRBV28 with TRBJ1-2, with a weak D call TRBD1 (5 bases). V lost 5 bases to trimming and J lost 9 bases, with 25 bases between them. The V gene's germline CDR1 is MDHEN and CDR2 SYDVKM. This CDR3 region has 16 residues. The CDR3 sequence is CASSVPPGTVPVRYTF. The DNA for the CDR3 is TGTGCCAGCAGTGTACCCCCGGGGACGGTGCCGGTTCGCTACACCTTC.

V is TRBV4-1 and J is TRBJ2-4; D perhaps matches TRBD1 (6 bases). The V gene's germline CDR1 is MGHRA and CDR2 YSYEKL. V was shortened by 3 bases and J by 3 bases, with 12 bases between the two germline ends. The CDR3 consists of 15 residues. The CDR3 region has the DNA TGCGCCAGCAGCCAGCCCGACAGGAACAAAAACATTCAGTACTTC. Translating gives CASSQPDRNKNIQYF.

With respect to this clone: The identical CDR3 is also encoded by other nucleotide sequences in the sample. V usage is TRBV5-1 and J usage is TRBJ1-3; no firm D call. Per germline, CDR1 SGHRS and CDR2 YFSETQ. Trimming pared 0 bases from V and 0 bases from J, leaving 10 bases between. CDR3 length: 16 residues. The CDR3 is CASSLAGSSSGNTIYF. Here the CDR3 DNA reads TGCGCCAGCAGCTTGGCTGGCTCTAGCTCTGGAAACACCATATATTTT.

The chain combines TRBV15 with TRBJ1-5; D uncertain. CDR1 is LNHNV, CDR2 YYDKDF, per germline (reference sequence). The ends were cut back, 2 bases at V and 0 bases at J, with 11 bases in the middle. The CDR3 runs 16 residues. CDR3 nucleotides: TGTGCCACCAGCAGACGGCCATCCGGTAGCAATCAGCCCCAGCATTTT. Protein product: CATSRRPSGSNQPQHF.

The chain employs TRBV7-9 and TRBJ2-5; D perhaps matches TRBD1 (6 bases). Trimming removed 5 bases at V and 2 bases at J, with 21 bases between. The CDR3 consists of 17 residues. The germline gives CDR1 SEHNR, CDR2 FQNEAQ (reference sequence). The CDR3 is CASSPVWGHPGQETQYF. For the CDR3, the DNA is TGTGCCAGCAGCCCCGTGTGGGGACACCCGGGGCAAGAGACCCAGTACTTC. The complete variable domain, with remaining parts taken from reference TRBV7-9 and TRBJ2-5, reads DTGVSQNPRHKITKRGQNVTFRCDPISEHNRLYWYRQTLGQGPEFLTYFQNEAQLEKSRLLSDRFSAERPKGSFSTLEIQRTEQGDSAMYLCASSPVWGHPGQETQYFGPGTRLLVL.

The V and J genes are TRBV28 and TRBJ1-1; the D is unclear. Looked up from germline, CDR1 is MDHEN and CDR2 is SYDVKM. The CDR3 totals 12 residues. Trimming took 5 bases from V and 5 from J, leaving 9 bases between them. The CDR3 sequence: CASSRWETEAFF. DNA of the CDR3: TGTGCCAGCAGTCGTTGGGAAACTGAAGCTTTCTTT.

V gene TRBV27 combines with J gene TRBJ2-7; a possible D gene is TRBD2 (6 bases). CDR3 length: 15 amino acids. V lost 5 bases and J 4 bases, leaving 18 bases between the germline ends. The V gene's germline CDR1 is MNHEY and CDR2 SMNVEV (reference sequence). The CDR3 loop is CASSRFGIGGYEQYF. The CDR3 DNA reads TGTGCCAGCAGTCGATTTGGGATTGGGGGGTACGAGCAGTACTTC.

The chain is built from TRBV5-4 and TRBJ2-7, with D possibly TRBD2 on 5 matching bases. The ends were cut back, 3 bases at V and 6 bases at J, with 16 bases in the middle. The CDR3 sequence is 14 residues long. CDR1 and CDR2 (germline): SGHNT, YYREEE (reference sequence). The CDR3 nucleotides read TGTGCCAGCAGCTCCCGAGCCCACGCGGGCGAGCAGTACTTC. Its protein product is CASSSRAHAGEQYF.

The CDR3 loop is CASSSVGYSEWRGGTQYF. Written as DNA, the CDR3 is TGTGCCAGCTCTTCGGTGGGCTATTCTGAGTGGCGGGGGGGGACCCAGTACTTC. The gene calls are TRBV28 and TRBJ2-5, with 9 bases identical to TRBD2. CDR3 length equals 18 residues. Germline CDR1 reads MDHEN; CDR2 reads SYDVKM. Trimming cost V 8 bases and J 7 bases; bases outside gene matches: 23.

CDR3 amino acids: CASSVALKSADDFHEQFF. CDR3 nucleotides: TGTGCCAGCAGCGTAGCTCTTAAGTCGGCAGATGATTTCCATGAGCAGTTCTTC. The chain uses TRBV9 and TRBJ2-1; D gene unclear. CDR1 is SGDLS and CDR2 is YYNGEE in the germline V gene. The CDR3 contains 18 residues. Deletions cut 0 bases from V and 8 bases from J, with 24 bases between.

A word on this clone: Other DNA sequences from this sample encode an identical CDR3 as well. CDR3 nucleotides: TGTGCCAGCAGCCTCGGACTAGCGGGATACAATGAGCAGTTCTTC. It codes for CASSLGLAGYNEQFF. V and J are TRBV9 and TRBJ2-1, with 12 bases fitting TRBD2. J gave up 4 bases and V 4 bases, and 3 bases lay outside the gene matches. Germline CDR1 and CDR2: SGDLS and YYNGEE. This CDR3 has 15 amino acids.

The V and J genes are TRBV5-1 and TRBJ2-5, with 7 bases identical to TRBD1. The V and J ends lost 4 bases and 1 base, in that order; junction bases with no gene match: 4. The CDR3 covers 14 residues. The germline V gene has CDR1 SGHRS and CDR2 YFSETQ. The CDR3 loop is CASSGGQFQETQYF. The DNA for the CDR3 is TGCGCCAGCAGCGGGGGACAGTTCCAAGAGACCCAGTACTTC.

The J gene is TRBJ1-2, the V gene TRBV15, with D unclear. Trimming cost V 1 base and J 2 bases, with 8 bases left between them. CDR3 size: 14 residues. Germline-derived CDR1 and CDR2 are LNHNV and YYDKDF (reference sequence). CDR3 loop: CATSRGVENYGYTF. Written as DNA, the CDR3 is TGTGCCACCAGCAGAGGCGTCGAGAACTATGGCTACACCTTC.